The 9 T cell receptor beta chains in this list originate from one sample, sequenced in a study of T cell responses to AZD1222 COVID-19 vaccine. The table came from immunoSEQ multiplex PCR; TCRdb's copy has only in-frame clones and leaves some out. The data show about 48,000 clones, with 70% to 90% seen just once and 5.5% to 7% held by the top ten. The input for sequencing was peripheral blood, taken 28 days after the second AZD1222 dose. The receptors were sampled from an adult who received the AZD1222 COVID-19 vaccine.

This chain joins TRBV7-3 and TRBJ2-1; 8 nucleotides agree with TRBD1. The CDR3 contains 14 residues. V shed 5 bases and J 8 bases; nucleotides not matched to a gene: 8. From germline, CDR1 is SGHTA and CDR2 FQGTGA. CDR3 DNA: TGTGCCAGCAGCCCAGACAGGGGTAGGTATGAGCAGTTCTTC. This gives the protein CASSPDRGRYEQFF. Using reference TRBV7-3 and TRBJ2-1 for the parts outside the CDR3, the full variable domain is GAGVSQTPSNKVTEKGKYVELRCDPISGHTALYWYRQSLGQGPEFLIYFQGTGAADDSGLPNDRFFAVRPEGSVSTLKIQRTERGDSAVYLCASSPDRGRYEQFFGPGTRLTVL.

The chain is built from TRBV7-2 and TRBJ1-2, with D unclear. Looked up from germline, CDR1 is SGHTA and CDR2 is FQGNSA. The CDR3 runs 14 residues. The V and J ends lost 1 base and 1 base respectively, with 7 bases between them. As DNA, the CDR3 is TGTGCCAGCAGCTTAGGTGTGATTAACTATGGCTACACCTTC. Encoded protein: CASSLGVINYGYTF.

The rearrangement links TRBV21-1 to TRBJ1-5; the table's TRBD1 call for D was not verified on the DNA. TRBV21-1 is deemed a pseudogene. The CDR3 runs 17 residues. The CDR3 spells CASSKEEGQGFNQPQHF. CDR3 nucleotides: TGTGCCAGCAGCAAAGAAGAGGGACAGGGGTTCAATCAGCCCCAGCATTTT.

This chain uses TRBV12-5 with TRBJ2-2, with 7 bases identical to TRBD1. J lost 4 bases, V lost 4 bases, and 6 bases had no gene match. The CDR3 contains 15 residues. Germline CDR1 and CDR2: LGHNT and FRNRAP. The DNA of the CDR3 is TGTGCTAGTGGTTCGACAGGGATTGGCACCGGGGAGCTGTTTTTT. Its protein product is CASGSTGIGTGELFF.

This chain joins TRBV5-1 and TRBJ2-7; TRBD2 matches 14 bases. The CDR3 is made up of 15 amino acids. In germline, CDR1 is SGHRS, CDR2 YFSETQ. J lost 6 bases, V lost 4 bases, and 6 bases had no gene match. The CDR3 region has the DNA TGCGCCAGCAGCCCTGGGGGGACTAGCGGGGGCGAGCAGTACTTC. This gives the protein CASSPGGTSGGEQYF.

This clone has just a few counts. This chain connects TRBV18 to TRBJ1-5; D is possibly TRBD1 (5 bases). Germline CDR1 KGHSH, CDR2 LQKENI. V lost 4 bases to trimming and J lost 4 bases, with 11 bases between them. This CDR3 comprises 14 residues. The CDR3 sequence is CASSHFRDNQPQHF. For the CDR3, the DNA is TGTGCCAGCTCACACTTCAGGGATAATCAGCCCCAGCATTTT.

This chain joins TRBV7-2 and TRBJ2-2, with 7 bases that match TRBD1. The CDR3 covers 17 residues. Germline V gives CDR1 SGHTA, CDR2 FQGNSA. Trimming cost V 2 bases and J 1 base; bases outside gene matches: 7. The DNA of the CDR3 is TGTGCCAGCAGCTTAAGGTTCGGGACAGAGAACACCGGGGAGCTGTTTTTT. Its translation is CASSLRFGTENTGELFF.

The chain uses TRBV2 and TRBJ2-6; D is undetermined. The ends were cut back, 8 bases at V and 0 bases at J, with 11 bases in the middle. The CDR3 runs 15 residues. The germline V gene encodes CDR1 SNHLY and CDR2 FYNNEI. CDR3 bases: TGTGCCAGCTCCCTCACCCGCTCTGGGGCCAACGTCCTGACTTTC. This encodes CASSLTRSGANVLTF.

This clone was counted a few times. The V and J genes are TRBV11-2 and TRBJ2-1, with D unresolved. Trimming removed 2 bases from V and 0 bases from J, with 14 bases in between. There are 17 residues in the CDR3. CDR1 is SGHAT and CDR2 is FQNNGV in the germline V gene. The DNA for the CDR3 is TGTGCCAGCAGCTTATTGGGCCAACCGAGCTCCTACAATGAGCAGTTCTTC. This codes for CASSLLGQPSSYNEQFF.